These 25 T cell receptor beta chains originate from one sample sequenced in a study of T cell responses to AZD1222 COVID-19 vaccine. Sequencing was performed with immunoSEQ multiplex PCR; in TCRdb, only in-frame clones are kept and a portion is missing. This table has approximately 210,000 clones, roughly 92% appearing once. The specimen comprised peripheral blood, sampled 28 days after the second AZD1222 dose. Every receptor here comes from an adult who received the AZD1222 COVID-19 vaccine.

The chain is built from TRBV9 and TRBJ2-1, with D perhaps matching TRBD2 (6 bases). The CDR3 length is 16 residues. V was clipped by 0 bases and J by 3 bases, with 13 bases between them. CDR1 is SGDLS and CDR2 is YYNGEE in the germline V gene. The CDR3 bases are TGTGCCAGCAGCGTAGATTCGGGAGTCCACTACAATGAGCAGTTCTTC. Translating gives CASSVDSGVHYNEQFF.

J is TRBJ2-3 and V is TRBV7-3, with D unclear. The V end lost 2 bases, the J end lost 4 bases, and 10 bases lay between the germline ends. This CDR3 is 14 amino acids long. Germline-derived CDR1 and CDR2 are SGHTA and FQGTGA. The DNA of the CDR3 is TGTGCCAGCAGCTTATTTGCGCTAGCAGATACGCAGTATTTT. Its protein product is CASSLFALADTQYF.

This chain joins TRBV7-2 and TRBJ2-1; the match to TRBD2 covers 7 bases. The trim removed 1 base at V and 2 bases at J, leaving 2 bases unmatched. This CDR3 has 15 amino acids. The germline gives CDR1 SGHTA, CDR2 FQGNSA. For the CDR3, the DNA is TGTGCCAGCAGCTTAGGCGGGAGTACCTACAATGAGCAGTTCTTC. Translating gives CASSLGGSTYNEQFF.

The V call is TRBV19, the J call TRBJ2-1; 7 nucleotides match TRBD2. The CDR3 has 14 amino acids. The germline V gene encodes CDR1 LNHDA and CDR2 SQIVND (reference sequence). The J segment lost 7 bases and the V segment lost 5 bases, leaving 8 bases of the junction unmatched. In nucleotides, the CDR3 is TGTGCCAGTAGTTTGTGGGGTAGCGGGAATGAGCAGTTCTTC. This translates into CASSLWGSGNEQFF.

The rearrangement uses TRBV18 and TRBJ1-2; a possible D gene is TRBD1 (5 bases). The CDR3 consists of 15 residues. The germline V and J ends were trimmed by 0 bases and 2 bases, with 10 bases remaining between them. Germline V gene sequence: CDR1 KGHSH, CDR2 LQKENI. CDR3 DNA: TGTGCCAGCTCACCACCGTCCGGGGCCAACTATGGCTACACCTTC. This translates into CASSPPSGANYGYTF.

The sample holds one count of this clone. The gene calls are TRBV6-5 and TRBJ1-2, with D perhaps TRBD1 (5 bases). V shed 7 bases and J shed 8 bases, with 17 bases lying between them. The germline CDR1 and CDR2 sequences are MNHEY and SVGAGI. The length of the CDR3 is 13 residues. The CDR3 DNA follows: TGTGCCAGCATCGACAGCTATTTTGTGGGCTACACCTTC. Its translation is CASIDSYFVGYTF.

This rearrangement joins TRBV25-1 to TRBJ2-5; a possible D gene is TRBD1 (5 bases). The CDR3 contains 13 residues. V shed 5 bases and J shed 2 bases, with 9 bases lying between them. Germline-derived CDR1 and CDR2 are MGHDK and SYGVNS. The chain's CDR3 is CASSFRQQETQYF. The CDR3 nucleotides are TGTGCCAGCAGTTTCCGACAGCAAGAGACCCAGTACTTC.

This clone was seen just once. CDR3 loop: CASSLGVGYYGYTF. The CDR3 DNA sequence: TGCGCCAGCAGCTTGGGGGTGGGTTACTATGGCTACACCTTC. V is TRBV5-1 and J is TRBJ1-2; D is undetermined. Germline CDR1 SGHRS, CDR2 YFSETQ. Deletions cut 0 bases from V and 3 bases from J, with 9 bases between. CDR3 length: 14 amino acids.

This clone was counted a single time. This chain connects TRBV28 to TRBJ2-5; TRBD2 aligns across 7 bases. This CDR3 has 17 amino acids. J lost 5 bases, V lost 6 bases, and 18 bases had no gene match. Germline CDR1 is MDHEN and CDR2 is SYDVKM. Here the CDR3 reads CASRDPPGLPGMETQYF. The CDR3 nucleotides read TGTGCCAGCAGAGATCCCCCGGGACTACCAGGGATGGAGACCCAGTACTTC.

The chain couples TRBV6-5 to TRBJ1-5; D call uncertain. Germline assignment: CDR1 MNHEY and CDR2 SVGAGI. With 0 bases removed from V and 4 bases from J, the gap between germline ends came to 4 bases. The CDR3 contains 13 residues. CDR3 amino acids: CASSYSRNQPQHF. The DNA of the CDR3 is TGTGCCAGCAGTTACTCTCGAAATCAGCCCCAGCATTTT.

This chain links TRBV6-5 with TRBJ1-2; 9 positions match TRBD1. V was clipped by 0 bases and J by 6 bases; unmatched bases: 2. This CDR3 is built from 14 residues. CDR1 MNHEY and CDR2 SVGAGI come from the germline V gene. In DNA, the CDR3 is TGTGCCAGCAGTTACTCCGGGACAGGGAATGGCTACACCTTC. It codes for CASSYSGTGNGYTF.

The chain carries TRBV6-5 and TRBJ2-7; D is perhaps TRBD2 (5 bases). Germline CDR1 is MNHEY and CDR2 is SVGAGI. The CDR3 covers 13 residues. The ends were cut back, 8 bases at V and 5 bases at J, with 16 bases in the middle. CDR3 amino acids: CASARRFSDEQYF. The CDR3, as DNA: TGTGCCAGCGCCCGCCGGTTTAGCGACGAGCAGTACTTC.

V gene TRBV5-1 combines with J gene TRBJ2-1, with 12 bases aligning to TRBD2. The V gene end was trimmed by 5 bases and the J gene end by 6 bases; junction bases not matched to a gene: 6. The CDR3 extends over 15 amino acids. Germline V gene sequence: CDR1 SGHRS, CDR2 YFSETQ. This CDR3 is CASRRLAGVGNEQFF. In DNA, the CDR3 is TGCGCCAGCAGGAGACTAGCGGGAGTCGGCAATGAGCAGTTCTTC. The full variable domain, its missing parts supplied by reference TRBV5-1 and TRBJ2-1, is KAGVTQTPRYLIKTRGQQVTLSCSPISGHRSVSWYQQTPGQGLQFLFEYFSETQRNKGNFPGRFSGRQFSNSRSEMNVSTLELGDSALYLCASRRLAGVGNEQFFGPGTRLTVL.

The CDR3 is CASSLRYINTIYF. CDR3 sequence (DNA): TGTGCCAGCAGCTTACGTTATATAAACACCATATATTTT. V and J are TRBV11-2 and TRBJ1-3, with no clear D. Germline CDR1 SGHAT, CDR2 FQNNGV. There are 13 residues in the CDR3. V shed 2 bases and J shed 6 bases, with 8 bases lying between them.

V and J are TRBV11-2 and TRBJ2-1, with TRBD2 identical over 11 bases. The trim removed 3 bases at V and 6 bases at J, leaving 10 bases unmatched. Germline CDR1 reads SGHAT; CDR2 reads FQNNGV. This CDR3 contains 17 residues. The CDR3 loop is CASSFPGLAVKGNEQFF. Written as DNA, the CDR3 is TGTGCCAGCAGCTTCCCGGGACTAGCGGTTAAGGGCAATGAGCAGTTCTTC.

The chain carries TRBV18 and TRBJ2-7; 7 nucleotides agree with TRBD2. There are 13 residues in the CDR3. Looked up from germline, CDR1 is KGHSH and CDR2 is LQKENI. The V gene end was trimmed by 6 bases and the J gene end by 3 bases; junction bases not matched to a gene: 5. The CDR3 nucleotides are TGTGCCAGCTCCCCTGGGAGGGACTACGAGCAGTACTTC. It specifies CASSPGRDYEQYF. The full variable domain, its missing parts supplied by reference TRBV18 and TRBJ2-7, is NAGVMQNPRHLVRRRGQEARLRCSPMKGHSHVYWYRQLPEEGLKFMVYLQKENIIDESGMPKERFSAEFPKEGPSILRIQQVVRGDSAAYFCASSPGRDYEQYFGPGTRLTVT.

The V gene is TRBV10-3, the J gene TRBJ2-1; weak D call: TRBD2 (6 bases). Germline CDR1 ENHRY, CDR2 SYGVKD. Trimming took off 6 bases at V and 10 bases at J, with 10 bases between the two ends. The CDR3 sequence is 11 residues long. In nucleotides, the CDR3 is TGTGCCATCAGCGCTAGCGTCGAGCAGTTCTTC. This gives the protein CAISASVEQFF.

V and J are TRBV28 and TRBJ2-1; D gene ambiguous. Trimming shortened V by 2 bases and J by 11 bases, and 10 bases separated the two germline ends. The CDR3 runs 12 residues. Germline V gives CDR1 MDHEN, CDR2 SYDVKM. The CDR3 nucleotides are TGTGCCAGCAGTTTAACGGGTACCAAGCAGTTCTTC. Amino acid sequence: CASSLTGTKQFF.

The chain is built from TRBV10-3 and TRBJ2-1; no firm D call. The CDR3 contains 13 residues. The germline gives CDR1 ENHRY, CDR2 SYGVKD. With 2 bases removed from V and 10 bases from J, the gap between germline ends came to 12 bases. Here the CDR3 reads CAISEVPFGEQFF. The CDR3 region has the DNA TGTGCCATCAGTGAGGTTCCGTTCGGGGAGCAGTTCTTC.

The chain's CDR3 is CASSPAPGFGETQYF. DNA of the CDR3: TGTGCCAGCAGTCCGGCCCCAGGGTTCGGCGAGACCCAGTACTTC. This sequence joins TRBV28 and TRBJ2-5, with TRBD1 as a possible D gene (5 bases). There are 15 residues in the CDR3. Looked up from germline, CDR1 is MDHEN and CDR2 is SYDVKM. The V and J ends lost 5 bases and 5 bases respectively, with 18 bases between them. Supplemented by reference TRBV28 and TRBJ2-5, the full variable domain reads DVKVTQSSRYLVKRTGEKVFLECVQDMDHENMFWYRQDPGLGLRLIYFSYDVKMKEKGDIPEGYSVSREKKERFSLILESASTNQTSMYLCASSPAPGFGETQYFGPGTRLLVL.

The chain uses TRBV6-2 or TRBV6-3 and TRBJ1-2; 7 bases align to TRBD1. V shed 6 bases, J shed 4 bases, and the junction held 8 bases outside the gene matches. In germline, CDR1 is MNHEY, CDR2 SVGEGT. The CDR3 is 14 amino acids. This CDR3 is CASSPGTATYGYTF. CDR3 coding DNA: TGTGCCAGCAGCCCCGGGACAGCCACCTATGGCTACACCTTC.

This sequence joins TRBV10-3 and TRBJ2-7; possible D gene TRBD2, 6 bases. V was pared by 10 bases and J by 0 bases, with 13 bases between. Looked up from germline, CDR1 is ENHRY and CDR2 is SYGVKD. CDR3 length: 13 amino acids. The CDR3 region has the DNA TGTGCCACCGGAGGGGCAGACTCCTACGAGCAGTACTTC. Translated: CATGGADSYEQYF.

This chain links TRBV7-8 with TRBJ2-7; possible D gene TRBD2, 7 bases. V gave up 3 bases and J gave up 6 bases, with 27 bases separating them. The CDR3 is made up of 18 amino acids. Per the germline V gene, CDR1 is SGHVS and CDR2 is FQNEAQ. The chain's CDR3 is CASSFFAQIGGGPSEQYF. In DNA form, the CDR3 reads TGTGCCAGCAGCTTTTTCGCCCAAATAGGGGGAGGGCCGAGCGAGCAGTACTTC.

This chain joins TRBV4-3 and TRBJ2-6; D gene ambiguous. The CDR3 has 16 amino acids. Germline V gives CDR1 LGHNA, CDR2 YSLEER. Trimming left V 4 bases short and J 0 bases short, with 10 bases between. CDR3 sequence: CASSRAGDSGANVLTF. CDR3 nucleotide sequence: TGCGCCAGCAGCCGAGCAGGAGACTCTGGGGCCAACGTCCTGACTTTC.

V usage is TRBV7-2 and J usage is TRBJ2-1, with D possibly being TRBD2 (6 bases). The CDR3 runs 16 residues. Per germline, CDR1 SGHTA and CDR2 FQGNSA. Trimming shortened V by 2 bases and J by 1 base, and 12 bases separated the two germline ends. The CDR3 loop is CASSLRGSGSYNEQFF. CDR3 nucleotides: TGTGCCAGCAGCTTAAGGGGTAGCGGATCCTACAATGAGCAGTTCTTC.